The TCR beta chain described here comes from a study of early stage breast cancer tumors. Study at large: Of around 15 invasive breast tumors, about a dozen were hormone receptor-positive, HER2-negative. Whole-study results and caveats: Compared with adjacent normal breast, tumors showed around 2.5-fold denser, more clonal T cells. Blood repertoires resembled normal breast more than tumor.

Per the germline V gene, CDR1 is ENHRY and CDR2 is SYGVKD. V was clipped by 4 bases and J by 2 bases, with 8 bases between them. This CDR3 comprises 13 residues. TCRdb keeps only in-frame clones here, not all; method: immunoSEQ multiplex PCR. The data contain thousands of clones, around 66% of them seen just once; the ten biggest clones take up roughly 13%. About this clone itself: The antigen is unknown.

Sequenced material: normal breast tissue next to the tumor. The chain couples TRBV10-3 to TRBJ1-2; weak D call: TRBD1 (5 bases). This clonotype was sampled from a person aged 50 to 59 with breast cancer. CDR3 nucleotides: TGTGCCATCAGTGTGTCAGGGAACTATGGCTACACCTTC. It specifies CAISVSGNYGYTF.